Sequencing of this TCR beta chain was carried out in a study of CD8 T cells in Susac syndrome. RNA amounts of about 0.5 to 1 ug underwent reverse transcription with random hexamers. Amplification of TCR beta CDR3 by immunoSEQ multiplex PCR spanned 54 Vbeta and 13 Jbeta. TCRdb analysed the immunoSEQ multiplex PCR reads with MiXCR anew, one entry per CDR3 protein. The sample contains some 65,000 distinct CDR3 sequences, around 96% of which appear only once. The TCR comes from a human donor with multiple sclerosis. The sequenced sample was CD8+ T cells from PBMCs.

The CDR3 sequence is CATSSEGSSSNQPQHF. The CDR3 DNA follows: TGTGCCACCAGCAGTGAAGGGAGTTCGAGCAATCAGCCCCAGCATTTT. This chain uses TRBV15 with TRBJ1-5; no clear D. Trimming stripped 3 bases from V and 1 base from J, with 13 bases between. Per germline, CDR1 LNHNV and CDR2 YYDKDF (reference sequence). This CDR3 comprises 16 residues.